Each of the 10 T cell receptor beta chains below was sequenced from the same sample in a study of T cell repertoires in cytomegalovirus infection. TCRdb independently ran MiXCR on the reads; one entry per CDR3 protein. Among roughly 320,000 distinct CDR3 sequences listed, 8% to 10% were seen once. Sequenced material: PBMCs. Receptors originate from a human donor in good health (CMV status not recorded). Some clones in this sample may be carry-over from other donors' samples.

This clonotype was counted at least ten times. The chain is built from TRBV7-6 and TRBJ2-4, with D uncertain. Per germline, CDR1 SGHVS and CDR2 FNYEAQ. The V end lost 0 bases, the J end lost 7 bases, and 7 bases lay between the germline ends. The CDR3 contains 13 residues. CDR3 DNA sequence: TGTGCCAGCAGCTTAGCGGGCATGAACATTCAGTACTTC. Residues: CASSLAGMNIQYF.

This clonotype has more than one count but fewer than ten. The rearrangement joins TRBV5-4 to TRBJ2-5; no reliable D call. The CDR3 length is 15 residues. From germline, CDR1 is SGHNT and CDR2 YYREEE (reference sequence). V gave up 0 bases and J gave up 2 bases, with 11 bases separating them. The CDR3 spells CASSLERSRQETQYF. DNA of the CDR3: TGTGCCAGCAGCTTGGAGCGAAGCAGACAAGAGACCCAGTACTTC.

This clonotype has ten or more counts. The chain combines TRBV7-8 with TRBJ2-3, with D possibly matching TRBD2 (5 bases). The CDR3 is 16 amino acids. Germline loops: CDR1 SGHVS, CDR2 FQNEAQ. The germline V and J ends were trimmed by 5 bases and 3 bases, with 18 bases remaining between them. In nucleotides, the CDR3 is TGTGCCAGCAGCCCCGGACTCGATTGGGGTACAGATACGCAGTATTTT. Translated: CASSPGLDWGTDTQYF.

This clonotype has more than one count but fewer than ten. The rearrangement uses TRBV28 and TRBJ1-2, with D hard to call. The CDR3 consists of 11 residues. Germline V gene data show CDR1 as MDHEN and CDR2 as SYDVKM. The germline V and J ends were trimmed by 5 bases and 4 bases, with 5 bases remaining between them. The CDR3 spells CASSPGYGYTF. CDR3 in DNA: TGTGCCAGCAGTCCCGGCTATGGCTACACCTTC.

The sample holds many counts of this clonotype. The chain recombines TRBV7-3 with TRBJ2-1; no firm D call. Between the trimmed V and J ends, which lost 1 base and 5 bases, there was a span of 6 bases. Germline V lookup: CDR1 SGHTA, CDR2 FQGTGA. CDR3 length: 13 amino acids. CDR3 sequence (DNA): TGTGCCAGCAGCTTAAGCGTGGACAATGAGCAGTTCTTC. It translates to CASSLSVDNEQFF.

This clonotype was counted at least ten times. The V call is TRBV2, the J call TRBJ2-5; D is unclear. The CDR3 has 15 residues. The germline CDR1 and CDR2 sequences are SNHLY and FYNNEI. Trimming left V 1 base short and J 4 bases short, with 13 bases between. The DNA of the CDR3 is TGTGCCAGCAGTGAAGAGACTCATACCAGAGAGACCCAGTACTTC. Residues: CASSEETHTRETQYF.

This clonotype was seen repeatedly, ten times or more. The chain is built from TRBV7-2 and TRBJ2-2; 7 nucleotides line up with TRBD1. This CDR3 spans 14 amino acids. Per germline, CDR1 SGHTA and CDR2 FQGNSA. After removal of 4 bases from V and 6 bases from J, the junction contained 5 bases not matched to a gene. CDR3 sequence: CASSSQGLAGELFF. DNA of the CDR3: TGTGCCAGCAGCTCACAGGGGTTAGCCGGGGAGCTGTTTTTT.

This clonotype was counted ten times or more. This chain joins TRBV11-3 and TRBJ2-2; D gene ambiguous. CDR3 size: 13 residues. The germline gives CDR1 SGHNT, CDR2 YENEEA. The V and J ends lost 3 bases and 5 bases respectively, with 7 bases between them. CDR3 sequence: CASSLSETGELFF. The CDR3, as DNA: TGTGCCAGCAGCTTGAGCGAGACCGGGGAGCTGTTTTTT.

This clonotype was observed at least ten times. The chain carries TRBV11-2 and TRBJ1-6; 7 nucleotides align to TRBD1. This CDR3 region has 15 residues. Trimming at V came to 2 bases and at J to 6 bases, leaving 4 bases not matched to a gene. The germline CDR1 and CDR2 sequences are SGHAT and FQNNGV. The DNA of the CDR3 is TGTGCCAGCAGCTTATTTGGGACAGTTAATTCACCCCTCCACTTT. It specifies CASSLFGTVNSPLHF.

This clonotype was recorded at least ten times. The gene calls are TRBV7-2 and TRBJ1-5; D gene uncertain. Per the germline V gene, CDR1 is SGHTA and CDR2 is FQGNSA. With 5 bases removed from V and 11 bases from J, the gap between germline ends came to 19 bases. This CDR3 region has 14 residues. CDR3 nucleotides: TGTGCCAGCAGCCCTAGTGGTCTGCAAGTGGCCCAGCATTTT. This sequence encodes CASSPSGLQVAQHF.